This T cell receptor (beta chain) came from a study of blood T cell repertoires in COVID-19. Across the whole study: Samples representing acute and convalescent COVID-19 were sourced from the United States, Italy and Spain. PBMCs, B-cell-depleted T cells, or T cells provided the cDNA or gDNA that made up the material.

Patients from Seattle were sampled longitudinally, starting during active infection. Authors' data handling: Scientists estimated how many nucleated cells there were by amplifying reference gene primers. Generated by immunoSEQ multiplex PCR, the TCRdb table keeps only in-frame clones and is missing some. For V, J and clone size, that table is used; D and trimming come from the DNA. The sample comprises tens of thousands of clones, approximately 75% of which are singletons, and just over 6.5% rests with the top ten. Germline-derived CDR1 and CDR2 are MGHRA and YSYEKL. The CDR3 extends over 16 amino acids. V was clipped by 0 bases and J by 9 bases, with 15 bases between them.

The TCR comes from a man aged 45-65 years with COVID-19, enrolled during active disease. The rearrangement joins TRBV4-1 to TRBJ1-6; D is undetermined. The specimen sequenced was peripheral blood. CDR3 coding DNA: TGCGCCAGCAGCCAAGAAACAGCCCACTCAAGTTCACCCCTCCACTTT. Translation gives CASSQETAHSSSPLHF.